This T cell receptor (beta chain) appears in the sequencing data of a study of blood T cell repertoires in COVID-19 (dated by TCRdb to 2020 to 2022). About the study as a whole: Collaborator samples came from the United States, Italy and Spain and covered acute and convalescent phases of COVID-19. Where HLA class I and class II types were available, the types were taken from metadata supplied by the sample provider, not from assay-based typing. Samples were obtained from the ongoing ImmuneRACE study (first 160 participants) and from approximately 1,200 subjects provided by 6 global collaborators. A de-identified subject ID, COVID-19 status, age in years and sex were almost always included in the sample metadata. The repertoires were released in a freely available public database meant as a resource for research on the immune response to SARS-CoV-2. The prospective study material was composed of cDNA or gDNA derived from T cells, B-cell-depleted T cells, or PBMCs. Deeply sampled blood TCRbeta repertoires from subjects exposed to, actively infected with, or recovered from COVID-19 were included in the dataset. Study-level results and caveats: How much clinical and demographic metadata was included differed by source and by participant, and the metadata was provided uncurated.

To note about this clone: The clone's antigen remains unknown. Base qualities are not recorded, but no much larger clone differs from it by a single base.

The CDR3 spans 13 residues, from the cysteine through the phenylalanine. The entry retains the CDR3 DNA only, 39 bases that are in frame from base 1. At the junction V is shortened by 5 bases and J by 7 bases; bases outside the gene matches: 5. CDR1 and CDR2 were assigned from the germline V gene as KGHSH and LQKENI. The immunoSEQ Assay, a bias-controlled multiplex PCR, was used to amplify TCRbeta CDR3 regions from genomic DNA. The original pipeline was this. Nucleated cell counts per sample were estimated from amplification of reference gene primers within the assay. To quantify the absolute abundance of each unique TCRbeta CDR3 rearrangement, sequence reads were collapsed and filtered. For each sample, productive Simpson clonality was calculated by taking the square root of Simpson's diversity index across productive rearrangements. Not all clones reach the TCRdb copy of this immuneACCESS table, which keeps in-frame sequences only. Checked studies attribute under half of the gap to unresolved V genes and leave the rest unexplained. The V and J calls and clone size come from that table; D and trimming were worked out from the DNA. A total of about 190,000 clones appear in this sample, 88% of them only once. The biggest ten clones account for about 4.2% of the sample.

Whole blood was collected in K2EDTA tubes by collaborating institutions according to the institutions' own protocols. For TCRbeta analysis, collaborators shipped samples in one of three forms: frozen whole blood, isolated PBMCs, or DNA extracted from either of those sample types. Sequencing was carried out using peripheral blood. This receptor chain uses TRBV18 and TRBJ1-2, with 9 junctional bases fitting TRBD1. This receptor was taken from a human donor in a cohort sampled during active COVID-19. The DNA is TGTGCCAGCTCATCTAAGGACAGGGGTGGCTACACCTTC. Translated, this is CASSSKDRGGYTF. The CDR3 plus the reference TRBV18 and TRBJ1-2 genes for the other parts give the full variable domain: NAGVMQNPRHLVRRRGQEARLRCSPMKGHSHVYWYRQLPEEGLKFMVYLQKENIIDESGMPKERFSAEFPKEGPSILRIQQVVRGDSAAYFCASSSKDRGGYTFGSGTRLTVV.